These 29 T cell receptor beta chains were sequenced from one sample in a study of OX40 agonist ivuxolimab in advanced cancers. TCRdb keeps only in-frame clones here, not all; method: immunoSEQ multiplex PCR. The sample consists of approximately 38,000 clones, 75% to 85% of them appearing once. Sequences were derived from CD4+ or CD8+ T cells sorted from blood, sampled in a trial of the OX40 agonist ivuxolimab. The receptors shown here come from an adult with an advanced solid tumor such as melanoma, head and neck, liver or kidney cancer.

The chain recombines TRBV5-8 with TRBJ2-5, with 7 bases lining up with TRBD2. The tail of the sequence fits TRBJ2-7 better, so the J call may be wrong. Germline CDR1 and CDR2: SGHTS and YDEGEE. The CDR3 length is 15 residues. CDR3 protein: CASSFGASGPYEQYF. CDR3 nucleotides: TGTGCCAGCAGCTTTGGGGCTAGCGGTCCCTACGAGCAGTACTTC.

A remark on this clone: The sample contains more than one DNA sequence encoding this CDR3. The rearrangement uses TRBV7-9 and TRBJ1-5, with D perhaps matching TRBD1 (5 bases). The CDR3 has 13 amino acids. Germline values: CDR1 SEHNR, CDR2 FQNEAQ (reference sequence). V lost 2 bases to trimming and J lost 4 bases, with 6 bases between them. The CDR3 here is CASSLSGNQPQHF. DNA of the CDR3: TGTGCCAGCAGCTTATCAGGGAATCAGCCCCAGCATTTT.

This chain joins TRBV5-4 and TRBJ1-1; D not resolved. The ends were cut back, 5 bases at V and 1 base at J, with 12 bases in the middle. This CDR3 spans 14 amino acids. The V gene's germline CDR1 is SGHNT and CDR2 YYREEE (reference sequence). The CDR3 protein is CASSFWTANTEAFF. The CDR3 DNA reads TGTGCCAGCAGTTTTTGGACGGCGAACACTGAAGCTTTCTTT.

The chain is built from TRBV11-2 and TRBJ2-5; no clear D gene. Trimming left V 1 base short and J 4 bases short, with 1 base between. The CDR3 length is 11 residues. From germline, CDR1 is SGHAT and CDR2 FQNNGV. The DNA for the CDR3 is TGTGCCAGCAGCTTAGGAGAGACCCAGTACTTC. It yields the protein CASSLGETQYF.

V and J are TRBV11-2 and TRBJ2-1; D uncertain. The CDR3 is made up of 12 amino acids. From germline, CDR1 is SGHAT and CDR2 FQNNGV. Trimming stripped 4 bases from V and 15 bases from J, with 16 bases between. The CDR3 here is CASSYPAEAVFF. The CDR3 DNA follows: TGTGCCAGCAGCTACCCAGCAGAGGCGGTGTTCTTC.

The genes are TRBV20-1 and TRBJ2-7, with D tentatively TRBD1 (6 bases). The V gene's germline CDR1 is DFQATT and CDR2 SNEGSKA (reference sequence). Deletions cut 5 bases from V and 7 bases from J, with 12 bases between. This CDR3 spans 11 amino acids. The chain's CDR3 is CSADLRGEQYF. DNA for the CDR3: TGCAGTGCTGACTTAAGGGGGGAGCAGTACTTC.

The chain combines TRBV6-5 with TRBJ1-1; D not certain. Trimming pared 3 bases from V and 0 bases from J, leaving 5 bases between. The CDR3 has 13 amino acids. Germline V gene sequence: CDR1 MNHEY, CDR2 SVGAGI. CDR3 protein: CASSYSLNTEAFF. CDR3 nucleotide sequence: TGTGCCAGCAGTTATTCGCTGAACACTGAAGCTTTCTTT.

The V and J genes are TRBV4-1 and TRBJ2-7; no firm D call. Germline CDR1 reads MGHRA; CDR2 reads YSYEKL. The CDR3 has 13 amino acids. Trimming pared 3 bases from V and 0 bases from J, leaving 6 bases between. CDR3 DNA: TGCGCCAGCAGCCAGTCTGGCTCCTACGAGCAGTACTTC. Its protein product is CASSQSGSYEQYF.

For this clone: The junction does not match germline at one end; this may be a read error. The CDR3 protein is CASNLEALGYGYTF. DNA of the CDR3: TGTGCCAGCAACTTGGAAGCCCTCGGCTATGGCTACACCTTC. The genes are TRBV5-4 and TRBJ1-2; D not resolved. The CDR3 sequence is 14 residues long. Germline V gives CDR1 SGHNT, CDR2 YYREEE (reference sequence).

This chain connects TRBV15 to TRBJ2-5; no clear D. The CDR3 length is 11 residues. V lost 5 bases to trimming and J lost 7 bases, with 8 bases between them. Germline V CDR1 and CDR2: LNHNV, YYDKDF (reference sequence). The CDR3 DNA reads as TGTGCCACCAGCTACCCCGGGACCCAGTACTTC. This codes for CATSYPGTQYF.

This clone was detected once. The CDR3 protein is CASSANPSRGTAYEQYF. The CDR3 region has the DNA TGTGCCAGTAGTGCCAACCCTTCCCGCGGGACAGCCTACGAGCAGTACTTC. The chain is built from TRBV19 and TRBJ2-7, with D perhaps TRBD1 (7 bases). The germline gives CDR1 LNHDA, CDR2 SQIVND (reference sequence). V was pared by 5 bases and J by 2 bases, with 22 bases between. The CDR3 extends over 17 amino acids.

This sequence joins TRBV9 and TRBJ2-3, with 11 bases fitting TRBD1. CDR1 SGDLS and CDR2 YYNGEE come from the germline V gene. The CDR3 is made up of 18 amino acids. V was clipped by 4 bases and J by 4 bases; unmatched bases: 14. CDR3 nucleotide sequence: TGTGCCAGCAGCCCGAGGAGGGACAGGGGGTTTGGAGCAGATACGCAGTATTTT. Its protein product is CASSPRRDRGFGADTQYF.

This clone was seen a few times. J is TRBJ2-1 and V is TRBV19; tentatively, D is TRBD1 or TRBD2 (5 bases each). Trimming took off 5 bases at V and 0 bases at J, with 17 bases between the two ends. Germline V gene sequence: CDR1 LNHDA, CDR2 SQIVND (reference sequence). The CDR3 sequence is 17 residues long. CDR3: CASSLTLGDVSYNEQFF. The CDR3 bases are TGTGCCAGTAGTCTTACGCTTGGGGACGTCTCCTACAATGAGCAGTTCTTC.

The gene calls are TRBV27 and TRBJ2-3; 8 nucleotides line up with TRBD1. Germline V gene data show CDR1 as MNHEY and CDR2 as SMNVEV (reference sequence). The length of the CDR3 is 11 residues. The ends lost 6 bases at V and 13 bases at J; junction bases unmatched: 6. CDR3 amino acids: CASSPGQVEYF. CDR3 nucleotides: TGTGCCAGCAGCCCGGGACAGGTTGAGTATTTT.

A note on this clone: At one end, the junction sequence differs from germline, possibly due to a read error. The chain couples TRBV27 to TRBJ2-7; TRBD1 aligns across 7 bases. The CDR3 runs to 12 residues. The germline CDR1 and CDR2 sequences are MNHEY and SMNVEV (reference sequence). The DNA for the CDR3 is TGTGCCAGCAGTACCCGACAGGGACCCTTGCGGTTC. Protein: CASSTRQGPLRF.

V is TRBV19 and J is TRBJ2-1; TRBD2 matches at 7 bases. This CDR3 is 13 amino acids long. V shed 6 bases, J shed 7 bases, and the junction held 6 bases outside the gene matches. The germline gives CDR1 LNHDA, CDR2 SQIVND (reference sequence). The CDR3 DNA sequence: TGTGCCAGTAGAATCAGCGGGATGAATGAGCAGTTCTTC. This encodes CASRISGMNEQFF.

The chain has TRBV7-6 and TRBJ2-1; possibly TRBD2 for D (6 bases). V dropped 2 bases and J dropped 6 bases, with 14 bases sitting between them. Per the germline V gene, CDR1 is SGHVS and CDR2 is FNYEAQ. CDR3 size: 15 residues. The CDR3 DNA reads as TGTGCCAGCAGCTTATTTAGCGCGGAGGGCAATGAGCAGTTCTTC. It yields the protein CASSLFSAEGNEQFF.

This rearrangement joins TRBV6-1 to TRBJ2-7; maybe TRBD1 (6 bases). The V end was cut by 2 bases, the J end by 5 bases, with 19 bases between. The germline V gene has CDR1 MNHNS and CDR2 SASEGT. The CDR3 sequence is 16 residues long. This CDR3 is CASSEIRGSRVHEQYF. Written as DNA, the CDR3 is TGTGCCAGCAGTGAAATCAGGGGAAGTCGGGTCCACGAGCAGTACTTC.

The V gene is TRBV7-9, the J gene TRBJ1-1, with D perhaps TRBD1 (6 bases). V was clipped by 1 base and J by 4 bases, with 10 bases between them. Germline V gives CDR1 SEHNR, CDR2 FQNEAQ (reference sequence). The CDR3 consists of 14 residues. CDR3 in amino acids: CASSLGGRGTEAFF. For the CDR3, the DNA is TGTGCCAGCAGCTTAGGAGGCAGGGGCACTGAAGCTTTCTTT.

The chain has TRBV4-2 and TRBJ2-3; the D call may be TRBD1 or TRBD2 (5 bases each). Trimming left V 6 bases short and J 4 bases short, with 20 bases between. This CDR3 spans 16 amino acids. Germline loops: CDR1 LGHNA, CDR2 YNFKEQ. The CDR3 coding sequence is TGTGCCAGCAGGGGGGACCTCTTCGGGCCCCCAGATACGCAGTATTTT. This translates into CASRGDLFGPPDTQYF.

V is TRBV11-2 and J is TRBJ1-2; maybe TRBD1 (5 bases). Germline CDR1 reads SGHAT; CDR2 reads FQNNGV. CDR3 length: 13 residues. Trimming pared 5 bases from V and 0 bases from J, leaving 7 bases between. The CDR3 sequence: CASSRDANYGYTF. The CDR3 DNA sequence: TGTGCCAGCAGCCGGGACGCTAACTATGGCTACACCTTC. Full variable domain (remainder filled in from reference TRBV11-2 and TRBJ1-2): EAGVAQSPRYKIIEKRQSVAFWCNPISGHATLYWYQQILGQGPKLLIQFQNNGVVDDSQLPKDRFSAERLKGVDSTLKIQPAKLEDSAVYLCASSRDANYGYTFGSGTRLTVV.

The chain links TRBV28 to TRBJ2-3; D gene ambiguous. The germline V and J ends were trimmed by 4 bases and 1 base, with 15 bases remaining between them. CDR3 length: 16 residues. CDR1 is MDHEN, CDR2 SYDVKM, per germline. The CDR3 here is CASSSPQFRGTDTQYF. In nucleotides, the CDR3 is TGTGCCAGCAGTTCCCCACAGTTCCGTGGCACAGATACGCAGTATTTT.

The chain couples TRBV28 to TRBJ2-2; possibly TRBD2 for D (6 bases). The germline gives CDR1 MDHEN, CDR2 SYDVKM. This CDR3 comprises 15 residues. Trimming stripped 3 bases from V and 3 bases from J, with 11 bases between. CDR3 DNA sequence: TGTGCCAGCAGTTTGATAGCGGAAGACACCGGGGAGCTGTTTTTT. It codes for CASSLIAEDTGELFF.

This clone was seen more than once but under ten times. The chain recombines TRBV4-1 with TRBJ1-1, with 9 bases fitting TRBD1. The CDR3 totals 12 residues. Germline loops: CDR1 MGHRA, CDR2 YSYEKL. V was clipped by 0 bases and J by 12 bases; unmatched bases: 2. The CDR3 loop reads CASSQEQGASFF. The CDR3 DNA reads TGCGCCAGCAGCCAAGAACAGGGGGCGTCTTTCTTT.

This chain connects TRBV5-6 to TRBJ1-1; weak D call: TRBD1 (6 bases). The CDR3 runs 14 residues. V was trimmed by 5 bases and J by 2 bases, leaving 13 bases between them. Germline V gene data show CDR1 as SGHDT and CDR2 as YYEEEE. As DNA, the CDR3 is TGTGCCAGCAGTTTTACAGGGTTTAACACTGAAGCTTTCTTT. Protein: CASSFTGFNTEAFF.

As concerns this clone: One junction end does not reproduce the germline sequence, and a read error may be involved. The V gene is TRBV5-3, the J gene TRBJ1-1, with TRBD1 matching over 7 bases. TRBV5-3 is an ORF, with its function uncertain. The CDR3 spans 15 residues. CDR3 protein: CASSLGTVLNTEAFF. The CDR3 region has the DNA TGTGCCAGCAGCTTAGGGACAGTGCTGAACACTGAAGCTTTCTTT.

V gene TRBV15 combines with J gene TRBJ1-2; D uncertain. The CDR3 is 12 amino acids. In germline, CDR1 is LNHNV, CDR2 YYDKDF (reference sequence). The V end lost 0 bases, the J end lost 9 bases, and 8 bases lay between the germline ends. The CDR3 spells CATSRDGKSYTF. In DNA, the CDR3 is TGTGCCACCAGCAGAGATGGGAAAAGCTACACCTTC.

The chain's CDR3 is CSVGGNNEQFF. The CDR3 region has the DNA TGCAGCGTTGGTGGGAACAATGAGCAGTTCTTC. This chain connects TRBV29-1 to TRBJ2-1; no definite D call. The CDR3 consists of 11 residues. Germline CDR1 reads SQVTM; CDR2 reads ANQGSEA. Trimming removed 4 bases at V and 5 bases at J, with 6 bases between.

The V call is TRBV6-1, the J call TRBJ2-7, with D perhaps matching TRBD2 (5 bases). Germline V gene data show CDR1 as MNHNS and CDR2 as SASEGT. V lost 5 bases, J lost 4 bases, and 15 bases lay in between. CDR3 length equals 14 residues. The CDR3, as DNA: TGTGCCAGCAGTCCCATCATTGAGGGTTACGAGCAGTACTTC. This codes for CASSPIIEGYEQYF.